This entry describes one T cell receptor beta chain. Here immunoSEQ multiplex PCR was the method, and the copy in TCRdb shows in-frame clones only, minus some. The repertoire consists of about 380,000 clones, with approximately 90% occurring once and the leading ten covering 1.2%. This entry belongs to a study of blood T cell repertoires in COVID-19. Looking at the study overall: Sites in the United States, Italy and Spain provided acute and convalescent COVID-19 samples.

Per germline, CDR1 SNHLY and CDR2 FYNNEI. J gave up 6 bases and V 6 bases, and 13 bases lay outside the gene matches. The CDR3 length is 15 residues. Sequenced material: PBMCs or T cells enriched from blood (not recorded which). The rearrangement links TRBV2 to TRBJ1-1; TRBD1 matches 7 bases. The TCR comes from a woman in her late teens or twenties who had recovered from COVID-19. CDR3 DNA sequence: TGTGCCAGCAGAGGTACACAGGGGAGGTGGCCTGAAGCTTTCTTT. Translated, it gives CASRGTQGRWPEAFF. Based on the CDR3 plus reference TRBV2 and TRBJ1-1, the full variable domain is EPEVTQTPSHQVTQMGQEVILRCVPISNHLYFYWYRQILGQKVEFLVSFYNNEISEKSEIFDDQFSVERPDGSNFTLKIRSTKLEDSAMYFCASRGTQGRWPEAFFGQGTRLTVV.